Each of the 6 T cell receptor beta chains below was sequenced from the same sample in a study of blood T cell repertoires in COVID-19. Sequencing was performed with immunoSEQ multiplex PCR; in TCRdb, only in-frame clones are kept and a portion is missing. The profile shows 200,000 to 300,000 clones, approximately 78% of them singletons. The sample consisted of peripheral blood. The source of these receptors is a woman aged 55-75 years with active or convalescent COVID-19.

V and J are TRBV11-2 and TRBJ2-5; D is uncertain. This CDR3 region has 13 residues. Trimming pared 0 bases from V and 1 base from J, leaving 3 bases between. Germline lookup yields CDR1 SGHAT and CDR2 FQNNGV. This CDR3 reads CASSLDIQETQYF. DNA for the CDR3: TGTGCCAGCAGCTTAGACATCCAAGAGACCCAGTACTTC.

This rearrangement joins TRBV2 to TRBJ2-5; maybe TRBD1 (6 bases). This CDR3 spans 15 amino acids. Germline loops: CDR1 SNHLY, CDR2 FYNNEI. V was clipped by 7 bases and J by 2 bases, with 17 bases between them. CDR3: CASTAGAIHQETQYF. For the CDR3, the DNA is TGTGCCAGCACGGCAGGGGCCATTCATCAAGAGACCCAGTACTTC.

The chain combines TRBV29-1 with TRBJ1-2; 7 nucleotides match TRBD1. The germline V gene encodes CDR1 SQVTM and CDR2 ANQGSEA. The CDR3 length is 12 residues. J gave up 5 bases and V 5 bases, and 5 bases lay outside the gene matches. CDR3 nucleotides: TGCAGCGTTTCCGACAGGGCGTATGGCTACACCTTC. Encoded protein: CSVSDRAYGYTF.

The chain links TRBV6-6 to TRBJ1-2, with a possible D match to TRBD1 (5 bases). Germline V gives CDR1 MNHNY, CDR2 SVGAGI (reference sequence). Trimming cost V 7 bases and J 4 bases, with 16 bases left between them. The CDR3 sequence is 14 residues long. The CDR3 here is CASTSRGLPYGYTF. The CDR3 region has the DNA TGTGCCAGCACCTCAAGGGGACTTCCCTATGGCTACACCTTC.

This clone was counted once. The CDR3: CAIRSGQGRDTIYF. Here the CDR3 DNA reads TGTGCCATCAGATCGGGACAGGGCAGGGACACCATATATTTT. The rearrangement joins TRBV10-3 to TRBJ1-3; 9 bases match TRBD1. CDR1 and CDR2 (germline): ENHRY, SYGVKD. The CDR3 totals 14 residues. V trimming: 6 bases; J trimming: 8 bases; junction bases outside the gene matches: 8.

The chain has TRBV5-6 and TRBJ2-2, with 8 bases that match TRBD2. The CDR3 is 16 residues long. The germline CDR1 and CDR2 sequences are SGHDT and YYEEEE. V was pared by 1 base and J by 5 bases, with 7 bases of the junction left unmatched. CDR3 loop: CASSLFGGLETGELFF. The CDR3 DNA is TGTGCCAGCAGCTTGTTCGGGGGACTAGAAACCGGGGAGCTGTTTTTT.